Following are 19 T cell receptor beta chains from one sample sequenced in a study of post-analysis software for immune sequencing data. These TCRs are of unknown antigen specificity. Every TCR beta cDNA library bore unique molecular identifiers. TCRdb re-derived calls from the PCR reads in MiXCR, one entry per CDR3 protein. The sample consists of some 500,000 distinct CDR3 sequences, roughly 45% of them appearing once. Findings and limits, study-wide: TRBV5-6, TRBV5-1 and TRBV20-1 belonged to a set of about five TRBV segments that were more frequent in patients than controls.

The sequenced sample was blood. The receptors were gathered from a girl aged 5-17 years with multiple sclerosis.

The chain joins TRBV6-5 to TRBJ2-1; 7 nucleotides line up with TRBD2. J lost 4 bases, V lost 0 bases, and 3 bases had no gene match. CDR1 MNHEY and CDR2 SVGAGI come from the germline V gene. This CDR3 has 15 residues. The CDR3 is CASSYSRTSYNEQFF. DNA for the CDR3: TGTGCCAGCAGTTACTCCAGGACTAGTTACAATGAGCAGTTCTTC.

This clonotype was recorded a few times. The CDR3 region is CASSYRDNYGTSRNEQFF. CDR3 in DNA: TGTGCCAGCAGTTACAGGGATAACTACGGGACTAGCCGCAATGAGCAGTTCTTC. The rearrangement uses TRBV6-5 and TRBJ2-1, with TRBD2 identical over 9 bases. V shed 2 bases, J shed 6 bases, and the junction held 14 bases outside the gene matches. CDR3 length equals 18 residues. Germline values: CDR1 MNHEY, CDR2 SVGAGI.

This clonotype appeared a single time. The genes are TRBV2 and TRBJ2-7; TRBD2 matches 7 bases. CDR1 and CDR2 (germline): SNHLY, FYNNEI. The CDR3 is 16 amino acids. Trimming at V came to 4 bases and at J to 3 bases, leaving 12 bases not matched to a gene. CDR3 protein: CASSGSRELLNYEQYF. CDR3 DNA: TGTGCCAGCAGTGGGTCGCGGGAGCTCTTAAACTACGAGCAGTACTTC. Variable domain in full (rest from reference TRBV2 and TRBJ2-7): EPEVTQTPSHQVTQMGQEVILRCVPISNHLYFYWYRQILGQKVEFLVSFYNNEISEKSEIFDDQFSVERPDGSNFTLKIRSTKLEDSAMYFCASSGSRELLNYEQYFGPGTRLTVT.

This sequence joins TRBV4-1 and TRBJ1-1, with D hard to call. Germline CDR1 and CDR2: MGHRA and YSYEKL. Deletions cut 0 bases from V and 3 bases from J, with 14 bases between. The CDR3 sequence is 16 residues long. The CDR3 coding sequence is TGCGCCAGCAGCCAAGAAAGAAGCCCTGGGGACACTGAAGCTTTCTTT. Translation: CASSQERSPGDTEAFF.

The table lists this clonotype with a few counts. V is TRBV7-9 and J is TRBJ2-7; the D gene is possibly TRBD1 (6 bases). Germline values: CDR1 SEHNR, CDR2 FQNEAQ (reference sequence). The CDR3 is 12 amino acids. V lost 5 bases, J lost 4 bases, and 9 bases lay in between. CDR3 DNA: TGTGCCAGCAGCACTACAGGGTACGAGCAGTACTTC. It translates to CASSTTGYEQYF.

The CDR3 loop reads CASGGQGALWGNQPQHF. CDR3 sequence (DNA): TGTGCCAGCGGGGGACAGGGGGCCCTTTGGGGCAATCAGCCCCAGCATTTT. The chain is built from TRBV12-3 or TRBV12-4 and TRBJ1-5, with TRBD1 identical over 12 bases. The CDR3 runs 17 residues. V dropped 8 bases and J dropped 2; count of bases not matched to a gene: 10.

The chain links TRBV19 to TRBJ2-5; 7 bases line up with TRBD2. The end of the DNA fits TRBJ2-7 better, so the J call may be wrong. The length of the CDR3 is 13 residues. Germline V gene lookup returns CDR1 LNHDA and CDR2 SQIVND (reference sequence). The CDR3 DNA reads TGTGCCAGTAGTACCCGAGCGGGGCGCGAGCAGTACTTC. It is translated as CASSTRAGREQYF.

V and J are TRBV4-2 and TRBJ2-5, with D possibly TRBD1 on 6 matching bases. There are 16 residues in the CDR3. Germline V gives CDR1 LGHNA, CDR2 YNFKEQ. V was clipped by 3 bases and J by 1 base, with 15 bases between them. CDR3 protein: CASSQDGTSIQETQYF. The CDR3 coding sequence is TGTGCCAGCAGCCAGGACGGGACATCAATCCAAGAGACCCAGTACTTC.

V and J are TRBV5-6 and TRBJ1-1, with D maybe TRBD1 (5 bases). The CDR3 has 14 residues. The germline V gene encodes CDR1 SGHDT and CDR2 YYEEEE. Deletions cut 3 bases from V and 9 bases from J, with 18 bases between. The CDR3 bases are TGTGCCAGCAGCTCTTGGTGGGACGACCTGCAAGCTTTCTTT. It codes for CASSSWWDDLQAFF.

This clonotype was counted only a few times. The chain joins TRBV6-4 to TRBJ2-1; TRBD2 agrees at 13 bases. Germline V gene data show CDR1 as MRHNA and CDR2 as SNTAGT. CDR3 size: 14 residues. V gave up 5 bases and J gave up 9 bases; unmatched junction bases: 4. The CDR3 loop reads CASSPGLAGFEQFF. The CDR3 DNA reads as TGTGCCAGCAGTCCGGGACTAGCGGGATTTGAGCAGTTCTTC.

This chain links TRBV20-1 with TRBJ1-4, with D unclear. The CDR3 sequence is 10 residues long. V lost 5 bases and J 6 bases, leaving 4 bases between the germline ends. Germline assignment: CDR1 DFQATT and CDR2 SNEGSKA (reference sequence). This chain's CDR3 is CSAAYEKLFF. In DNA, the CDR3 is TGCAGTGCTGCCTATGAAAAACTGTTTTTT.

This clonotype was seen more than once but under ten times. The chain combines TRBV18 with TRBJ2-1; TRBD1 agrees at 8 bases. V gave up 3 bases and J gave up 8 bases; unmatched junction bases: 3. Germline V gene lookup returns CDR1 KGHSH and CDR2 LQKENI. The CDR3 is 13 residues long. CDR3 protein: CASSPDRGHEQFF. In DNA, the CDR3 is TGTGCCAGCTCACCTGACAGGGGCCATGAGCAGTTCTTC.

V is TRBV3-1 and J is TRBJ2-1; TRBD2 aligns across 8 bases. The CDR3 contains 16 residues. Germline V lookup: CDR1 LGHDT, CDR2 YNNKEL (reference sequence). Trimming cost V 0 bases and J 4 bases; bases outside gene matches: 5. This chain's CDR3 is CASSQEASGSYNEQFF. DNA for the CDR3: TGTGCCAGCAGCCAAGAAGCCAGCGGGAGTTACAATGAGCAGTTCTTC.

DNA for the CDR3: TGTGCCGGGCAGAGCGGTAGCACCTACAATGAGCAGTTCTTC. This sequence encodes CAGQSGSTYNEQFF. The chain carries TRBV6-2 or TRBV6-3 and TRBJ2-1; TRBD2 is a possible D gene (5 bases). CDR1 and CDR2 from the germline V gene are MNHEY and SVGEGT. V gave up 11 bases and J gave up 2 bases, with 16 bases separating them. This CDR3 spans 14 amino acids.

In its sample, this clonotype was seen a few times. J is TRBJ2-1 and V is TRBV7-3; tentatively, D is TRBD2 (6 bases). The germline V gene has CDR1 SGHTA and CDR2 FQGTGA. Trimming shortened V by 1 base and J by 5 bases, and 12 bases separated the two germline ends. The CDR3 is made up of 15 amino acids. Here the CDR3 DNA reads TGTGCCAGCAGCTTAAGAGGAGGGCTAGACAATGAGCAGTTCTTC. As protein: CASSLRGGLDNEQFF.

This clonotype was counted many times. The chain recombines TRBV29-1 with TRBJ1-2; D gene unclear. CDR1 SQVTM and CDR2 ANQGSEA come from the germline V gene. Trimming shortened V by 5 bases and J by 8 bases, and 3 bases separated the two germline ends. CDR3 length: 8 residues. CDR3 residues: CSVSGYTF. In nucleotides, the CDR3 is TGCAGCGTTTCCGGCTACACCTTC.

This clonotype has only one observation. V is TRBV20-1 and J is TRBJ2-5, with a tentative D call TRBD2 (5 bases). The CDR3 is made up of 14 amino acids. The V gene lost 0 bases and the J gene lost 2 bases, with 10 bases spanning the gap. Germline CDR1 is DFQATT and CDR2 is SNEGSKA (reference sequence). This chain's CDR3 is CSARDISGQETQYF. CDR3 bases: TGCAGTGCTAGAGATATATCGGGGCAAGAGACCCAGTACTTC.

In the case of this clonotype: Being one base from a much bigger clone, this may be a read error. As DNA, the CDR3 is TGTGCCAACAGCTTAGGGACAGCAGATACGCAGTATTTT. Protein sequence: CANSLGTADTQYF. J is TRBJ2-3 and V is TRBV7-9, with TRBD1 matching 7 bases. The length of the CDR3 is 13 residues. Germline CDR1 SEHNR, CDR2 FQNEAQ (reference sequence).

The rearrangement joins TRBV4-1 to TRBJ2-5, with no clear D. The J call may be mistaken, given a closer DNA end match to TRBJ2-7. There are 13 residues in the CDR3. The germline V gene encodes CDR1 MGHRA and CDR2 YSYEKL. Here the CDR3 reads CASSENEVNEQYF. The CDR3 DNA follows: TGCGCCAGCAGCGAAAACGAGGTTAACGAGCAGTACTTC.